These T cell receptor beta chains were read from a single sample in a study of spatial heterogeneity in lung cancer. MiXCR was run by TCRdb on the 5' RACE reads, yielding one entry per CDR3 protein. The table records about 80,000 distinct CDR3 sequences, about 8.5% of them present only once. The sequencing used PBMCs, collected at surgery. The origin of the receptors is a male donor with early-stage non-small cell lung cancer. Both conserved end residues are part of each CDR3. The D gene is left open where the match is weak. The size entry is marked missing in some rows and otherwise reads once, few, many or a size class.

V	D	size	J	DNA	CDR3
TRBV10-3	TRBD2	many	TRBJ2-7	TGTGCCATCAGTGGCCAAGGTGGCGGGAGTAGCCACGAGCAGTACTTC	CAISGQGGGSSHEQYF
TRBV19	NA	many	TRBJ2-7	TGTGCCAGTGGCAGGGGTTCGCGGTCCTACGAGCAGTACTTC	CASGRGSRSYEQYF
TRBV11-2	TRBD1	NA	TRBJ2-2	TGTGCCAGCAGCCCGCCCAACGCTCACAGGGGTGACGGGGAGCTGTTTTTT	CASSPPNAHRGDGELFF
TRBV7-9	NA	few	TRBJ2-7	TGTGCCAGCAGCTTAGAGAGGGTAGGAGTTGGGGCCTACGAGCAGTACTTC	CASSLERVGVGAYEQYF
TRBV19	NA	many	TRBJ2-7	TGTGCCAGTATCACAGGGAAATGGGTGTACTTC	CASITGKWVYF
TRBV6-5	TRBD1	NA	TRBJ1-4	TGTGCCAGCAGCCCTGACAGGGCCATCGGAAAACTGTTTTTT	CASSPDRAIGKLFF
TRBV13	NA	many	TRBJ1-2	TGTGCCAGCAGCTCCGGGATCGAATATGGCTACACCTTC	CASSSGIEYGYTF
TRBV27	NA	many	TRBJ1-1	TGTGCCAGCAGTTTGGGACGGACGAACACTGAAGCTTTCTTT	CASSLGRTNTEAFF
TRBV10-3	TRBD1	many	TRBJ2-3	TGTGCCATCAGTGGGACAGGGGGCGGCACAGATACGCAGTATTTT	CAISGTGGGTDTQYF
TRBV15	NA	many	TRBJ1-1	TGTGCCACCAGCAGAGATCGGGCTCTTGTAGATGCTTTCTTT	CATSRDRALVDAFF
TRBV20-1	TRBD1	many	TRBJ2-7	TGCAGTGCTAGAGATCTTTACCGGACAGGGACCTACGAGCAGTACTTC	CSARDLYRTGTYEQYF
TRBV12-3/TRBV12-4	TRBD2	few	TRBJ2-1	TGTGCCAGCAGCCCATGGACTAGCGGGAGGGGTAGCGATGAGCAGTTCTTC	CASSPWTSGRGSDEQFF
TRBV29-1	NA	many	TRBJ2-7	TGCAGCGTCTTCGGCCCGGGCCCGGAGGAGTACTTC	CSVFGPGPEEYF
TRBV20-1	TRBD2	many	TRBJ2-7	TGCAGTTACCTAGCGGGAGGTTCCTACGAGCAGTACTTC	CSYLAGGSYEQYF
TRBV11-2	TRBD2	few	TRBJ2-5	TGTGCCAGCAGCCAGACGAGCGGGAGGCCACTCCAAGAGACCCAGTACTTC	CASSQTSGRPLQETQYF
TRBV6-2/TRBV6-3	TRBD2	many	TRBJ2-7	TGTGCCAGCACCATAGCGGGAGTTGAATACGAGCAGTACTTC	CASTIAGVEYEQYF
TRBV10-3	NA	many	TRBJ2-1	TGTGCCATCAGTGGGGACGGGAGCTCCTACAATGAGCAGTTCTTC	CAISGDGSSYNEQFF
TRBV11-2	NA	many	TRBJ1-1	TGTGCCAGCAGCTTAGATCAGACCCGAACGGCTTTCTTT	CASSLDQTRTAFF
TRBV2	TRBD1	many	TRBJ1-5	TGTGCCAGCACCCTGGAGGGGGCAGTAAACCAGCCCCAGCATTTT	CASTLEGAVNQPQHF
TRBV20-1	TRBD2	NA	TRBJ2-3	TGCAGTGCTCGGCTAGCGGGAAAAAACACAGATACGCAGTATTTT	CSARLAGKNTDTQYF
TRBV5-1	NA	many	TRBJ2-3	TGCGCCAGCAGCTTGGGGGTAGCAGAAAGCACAGATACGCAGTATTTT	CASSLGVAESTDTQYF
TRBV28	TRBD1	many	TRBJ2-2	TGTGCCAGCAGTTTGGATGGGACAGGGAGTTGGGAGCTGTTTTTT	CASSLDGTGSWELFF
TRBV15	TRBD1	NA	TRBJ1-1	TGTGCCACCAGCAGAGATTTAACAGGGGACACTGAAGCTTTCTTT	CATSRDLTGDTEAFF
TRBV27	NA	many	TRBJ2-3	TGTGCCAGCAGTTTCCAGGGTCCGATTAGCACAGATACGCAGTATTTT	CASSFQGPISTDTQYF
TRBV6-6	TRBD1	many	TRBJ2-2	TGTGCCAGCAGTTTGGGACAGGATTCCACCGGGGAGCTGTTTTTT	CASSLGQDSTGELFF
TRBV20-1	TRBD1	few	TRBJ1-5	TGCAGTGCTACCTACAGCCGGGACAGGGATAGAAGGGGCAATCAGCCCCAGCATTTT	CSATYSRDRDRRGNQPQHF
TRBV5-6	TRBD1	NA	TRBJ2-7	TGTGCCAGCACCACAGGGGGGACATCCTACGAGCAGTACTTC	CASTTGGTSYEQYF
TRBV10-3	TRBD1	many	TRBJ1-6	TGTGCCATCCGCCCGACAGGGATTAATTCACCCCTCCACTTT	CAIRPTGINSPLHF
TRBV19	NA	few	TRBJ1-1	TGTGCCAGTAGTATAGTGCGCGCACAAGCTTTCTTT	CASSIVRAQAFF
TRBV20-1	NA	few	TRBJ2-7	TGCAGTGCTAGAGTTCAAAAGGTAACGACCTACGAGCAGTACTTC	CSARVQKVTTYEQYF
TRBV12-3/TRBV12-4	NA	many	TRBJ1-1	TGTGCCAGCAGTTTTCAGGGGTCCACTGAAGCTTTCTTT	CASSFQGSTEAFF
TRBV6-5	NA	NA	TRBJ1-1	TGTGCCAGCAGCTTATTACAGGGCGGCACTGAAGCTTTCTTT	CASSLLQGGTEAFF
TRBV4-3	NA	many	TRBJ2-7	TGCGCCAGCAGCCAAGGATACGGGGCCTCCTACGAGCAGTACTTC	CASSQGYGASYEQYF
TRBV6-7	NA	NA	TRBJ1-1	TGTGCCAGCAGTTCGACCCACTGCCAGAACACTGAAGCTTTCTTT	CASSSTHCQNTEAFF
TRBV5-1	TRBD1	many	TRBJ1-1	TGCGCCAGCAGCTCGACAGGGGGGACTGAAGCTTTCTTT	CASSSTGGTEAFF
TRBV5-1	NA	few	TRBJ2-1	TGCGCCAGCAGCTTGGTAGGGGACGGCTACAATGAGCAGTTCTTC	CASSLVGDGYNEQFF
TRBV29-1	TRBD1	many	TRBJ2-7	TGCAGCGTTTGGGACAGGGTCTCCTACGAGCAGTACTTC	CSVWDRVSYEQYF
TRBV4-3	TRBD2	few	TRBJ2-3	TGCGCCAGCAGCCAAGATTATGCTAGCGGGACCAGCACAGATACGCAGTATTTT	CASSQDYASGTSTDTQYF
TRBV4-2	NA	many	TRBJ1-1	TGTGCCAGCAGCCAAGATAGGGCTTCCGAAGGACTGAACACTGAAGCTTTCTTT	CASSQDRASEGLNTEAFF
TRBV4-1	NA	many	TRBJ1-1	TGCGCCAGCAGAGGATTGACGGTGAACACTGAAGCTTTCTTT	CASRGLTVNTEAFF
TRBV4-1	NA	many	TRBJ2-7	TGCGCCAGCAGCCAAGTCCACGCGGGACCTACGAGGGAGCAGTACTTC	CASSQVHAGPTREQYF